These T cell receptor beta chains were read from a single sample in a study of blood T cell repertoires in COVID-19. TCRdb's table, derived via immunoSEQ multiplex PCR, lists solely in-frame clones and lacks some. The sample includes a few hundred thousand clones, 70% to 90% of them seen just once. The sample comprised peripheral blood. The receptors derive from a woman in her 50s with acute or convalescent COVID-19. Both conserved end residues are part of each CDR3. A D gene is named only where the DNA matches it firmly. Expanded clones are given a class, and other clones once, few, many or no size at all.

V: TRBV27; size: once; J: TRBJ2-1; D: TRBD1; CDR3: CASRSRQGEYNEQFF; DNA: TGTGCCAGCAGGAGCCGACAGGGGGAATACAATGAGCAGTTCTTC
V: TRBV30; size: few; J: TRBJ1-2; D: .; CDR3: CAWSGTAHRVYGYTF; DNA: TGTGCCTGGAGTGGGACAGCCCACCGAGTCTATGGCTACACCTTC
V: TRBV24-1; size: .; J: TRBJ1-2; D: TRBD1; CDR3: CATSDSNQRQGGGYTF; DNA: TGTGCCACCAGTGACTCAAATCAGCGACAGGGGGGCGGCTACACCTTC
V: TRBV29-1; size: once; J: TRBJ2-7; D: .; CDR3: CSVEEGGYEQYF; DNA: TGCAGCGTTGAAGAGGGGGGATACGAGCAGTACTTC
V: TRBV30; size: .; J: TRBJ1-3; D: .; CDR3: CAWISSGNTIYF; DNA: TGTGCCTGGATATCTTCGGGAAACACCATATATTTT
V: TRBV2; size: .; J: TRBJ2-5; D: TRBD2; CDR3: CASSGTGGPGETQYF; DNA: TGTGCCAGCAGTGGGACGGGGGGGCCGGGAGAGACCCAGTACTTC
V: TRBV7-2; size: .; J: TRBJ2-5; D: .; CDR3: CASSLLANQETQYF; DNA: TGTGCCAGCAGCCTTCTCGCGAATCAAGAGACCCAGTACTTC
V: TRBV30; size: .; J: TRBJ1-2; D: .; CDR3: CAWSQQGNYGYTF; DNA: TGTGCCTGGTCTCAACAGGGTAACTATGGCTACACCTTC
V: TRBV27; size: .; J: TRBJ2-3; D: .; CDR3: CASGLAGRGDTQYF; DNA: TGTGCCAGCGGGTTGGCGGGAAGAGGGGATACGCAGTATTTT
V: TRBV12-5; size: .; J: TRBJ2-7; D: .; CDR3: CASARFGQPLEEQYF; DNA: TGTGCTAGTGCCAGATTTGGGCAGCCTCTTGAGGAGCAGTACTTC
V: TRBV12-5; size: .; J: TRBJ1-1; D: .; CDR3: CASGFNEQSDSYTEAFF; DNA: TGTGCTAGTGGTTTTAATGAACAAAGCGACTCATACACTGAAGCTTTCTTT
V: TRBV10-3; size: .; J: TRBJ1-1; D: TRBD1; CDR3: CAITDRVSNTEAFF; DNA: TGTGCCATTACCGACAGGGTCTCGAACACTGAAGCTTTCTTT
V: TRBV27; size: .; J: TRBJ1-6; D: TRBD1; CDR3: CASSLTGTVLNNSPLHF; DNA: TGTGCCAGCAGTTTGACCGGGACAGTGCTAAATAATTCACCCCTCCACTTT
V: TRBV3-1/TRBV3-2; size: .; J: TRBJ2-7; D: TRBD2; CDR3: CASSQEVREGLNGEQYF; DNA: TGTGCCAGCAGCCAAGAAGTGCGGGAGGGCCTGAATGGGGAGCAGTACTTC
V: TRBV29-1; size: .; J: TRBJ1-2; D: .; CDR3: CSIWSEFYGYTF; DNA: TGCAGCATCTGGTCGGAGTTCTATGGCTACACCTTC
V: TRBV6-5; size: .; J: TRBJ1-2; D: TRBD1; CDR3: CASSSGGQGVYGYTF; DNA: TGTGCCAGCAGTTCCGGGGGACAGGGGGTGTATGGCTACACCTTC
V: TRBV5-4; size: .; J: TRBJ2-3; D: TRBD1; CDR3: CASSDQRTGRRDTQYF; DNA: TGTGCCAGCAGCGATCAACGGACAGGGCGTCGGGATACGCAGTATTTT
V: TRBV7-2; size: .; J: TRBJ1-5; D: TRBD1; CDR3: CASSQDRGMNQPQHF; DNA: TGTGCCAGCAGCCAAGACAGGGGTATGAATCAGCCCCAGCATTTT
V: TRBV7-8; size: .; J: TRBJ2-4; D: .; CDR3: CASSELRPANIQYF; DNA: TGTGCCAGCAGCGAGCTGAGGCCCGCAAACATTCAGTACTTC
V: TRBV11-3; size: .; J: TRBJ2-1; D: TRBD2; CDR3: CASSSTKMTSGGDNEQFF; DNA: TGTGCCAGCAGCTCCACCAAAATGACTAGCGGGGGGGACAATGAGCAGTTCTTC
V: TRBV4-1; size: .; J: TRBJ2-7; D: TRBD2; CDR3: CASSQDPQLAGSREQYF; DNA: TGCGCCAGCAGCCAAGATCCCCAACTAGCGGGGTCGCGCGAGCAGTACTTC
V: TRBV5-5; size: .; J: TRBJ1-4; D: TRBD1; CDR3: CASSSWTGRANEKLFF; DNA: TGTGCCAGCAGCTCCTGGACAGGGAGGGCTAATGAAAAACTGTTTTTT
V: TRBV18; size: .; J: TRBJ1-1; D: TRBD1; CDR3: CASSLAGTGGNTEAFF; DNA: TGTGCCAGCTCACTAGCCGGGACAGGGGGCAACACTGAAGCTTTCTTT
V: TRBV5-1; size: .; J: TRBJ2-7; D: TRBD1; CDR3: CASSLGDRVHYEQYF; DNA: TGCGCCAGCAGCTTGGGTGACAGGGTTCACTACGAGCAGTACTTC
V: TRBV10-2; size: .; J: TRBJ2-7; D: .; CDR3: CASRTGRSGSYEQYF; DNA: TGCGCCAGCAGAACAGGGCGGTCGGGCTCCTACGAGCAGTACTTC
V: TRBV5-1; size: few; J: TRBJ2-7; D: TRBD1; CDR3: CASSLDRVFEQYF; DNA: TGCGCCAGCAGCCTGGACAGGGTGTTCGAGCAGTACTTC
V: TRBV7-9; size: few; J: TRBJ2-4; D: .; CDR3: CASSLEGAQYF; DNA: TGTGCCAGCAGCTTAGAAGGGGCGCAGTACTTC
V: TRBV4-3; size: .; J: TRBJ2-1; D: .; CDR3: CASSPQFEGRQFGQFF; DNA: TGCGCCAGCAGCCCCCAATTCGAAGGCAGGCAATTTGGGCAGTTCTTC
V: TRBV6-6; size: .; J: TRBJ2-3; D: TRBD2; CDR3: CASSISSGGLAGGPADTQYF; DNA: TGTGCCAGCAGCATAAGTAGTGGAGGACTAGCGGGGGGGCCGGCAGATACGCAGTATTTT
V: TRBV6-5; size: .; J: TRBJ2-3; D: .; CDR3: CASSYSRQRSDTQYF; DNA: TGTGCCAGCAGTTACTCAAGGCAGAGGTCAGATACGCAGTATTTT
V: TRBV9; size: .; J: TRBJ2-1; D: .; CDR3: CASSVDGASYNEQFF; DNA: TGTGCCAGCAGCGTAGATGGAGCCTCCTACAATGAGCAGTTCTTC
V: TRBV7-9; size: .; J: TRBJ1-3; D: TRBD1; CDR3: CASRPQGAEGNTIYF; DNA: TGTGCCAGCAGACCTCAGGGGGCGGAGGGAAACACCATATATTTT
V: TRBV9; size: .; J: TRBJ2-7; D: TRBD2; CDR3: CASSVGSGGPISYEQYF; DNA: TGTGCCAGCAGCGTGGGTAGCGGGGGCCCTATCTCCTACGAGCAGTACTTC
V: TRBV7-2; size: .; J: TRBJ2-3; D: TRBD2; CDR3: CASSLEAGGTDTQYF; DNA: TGTGCCAGCAGCTTAGAAGCGGGGGGCACAGATACGCAGTATTTT
V: TRBV9; size: .; J: TRBJ2-3; D: .; CDR3: CASSVVSGSDTQYF; DNA: TGTGCCAGCAGCGTAGTTAGCGGATCAGATACGCAGTATTTT
V: TRBV18; size: .; J: TRBJ2-7; D: TRBD1; CDR3: CASSPPQGAVYEQYF; DNA: TGTGCCAGCTCACCACCTCAGGGGGCGGTTTACGAGCAGTACTTC
V: TRBV4-1; size: .; J: TRBJ2-4; D: .; CDR3: CASSQFRDSNPYF; DNA: TGCGCCAGCAGCCAATTCCGGGACTCTAATCCGTACTTC
V: TRBV2; size: .; J: TRBJ2-7; D: TRBD2; CDR3: CASSEFGGGFTEQYF; DNA: TGTGCCAGCAGTGAATTTGGGGGGGGTTTTACCGAGCAGTACTTC
V: TRBV4-3; size: .; J: TRBJ1-2; D: .; CDR3: CASSQDRGRGFWNGYTF; DNA: TGCGCCAGCAGCCAAGATCGAGGCAGGGGATTTTGGAATGGCTACACCTTC
V: TRBV5-1; size: .; J: TRBJ1-4; D: .; CDR3: CASSFWGRANEKLFF; DNA: TGCGCCAGCAGCTTTTGGGGCCGTGCTAATGAAAAACTGTTTTTT
V: TRBV19; size: .; J: TRBJ2-6; D: TRBD1; CDR3: CASRRQGFGANVLTF; DNA: TGTGCCAGTAGGAGACAGGGGTTTGGGGCCAACGTCCTGACTTTC
V: TRBV19; size: .; J: TRBJ2-1; D: TRBD2; CDR3: CASSIVGSGRLNNEQFF; DNA: TGTGCCAGTAGTATAGTCGGGAGCGGGAGACTAAACAATGAGCAGTTCTTC
V: TRBV5-6; size: .; J: TRBJ2-7; D: .; CDR3: CASSLRGTLSYEQYF; DNA: TGTGCCAGCAGCTTGAGAGGCACCCTTAGCTACGAGCAGTACTTC
V: TRBV7-3; size: .; J: TRBJ1-1; D: .; CDR3: CASSSNSLNTEAFF; DNA: TGTGCCAGCAGCTCGAACAGCTTGAACACTGAAGCTTTCTTT
V: TRBV7-9; size: few; J: TRBJ1-1; D: .; CDR3: CASSSTGWTEAFF; DNA: TGTGCCAGCAGCTCCACAGGGTGGACTGAAGCTTTCTTT
V: TRBV19; size: .; J: TRBJ1-4; D: TRBD1; CDR3: CASSRGDSEKLFF; DNA: TGTGCCAGTAGTAGAGGGGACAGTGAAAAACTGTTTTTT
V: TRBV7-9; size: .; J: TRBJ2-7; D: TRBD2; CDR3: CASSLSGGAYYEQYF; DNA: TGTGCCAGCAGTCTTAGCGGGGGGGCCTACTACGAGCAGTACTTC
V: TRBV19; size: few; J: TRBJ2-5; D: .; CDR3: CASSSPGTPPSETQYF; DNA: TGTGCCAGTAGTAGTCCCGGGACACCCCCTTCAGAGACCCAGTACTTC
V: TRBV5-6; size: .; J: TRBJ2-5; D: TRBD2; CDR3: CASSRTSGGARGQETQYF; DNA: TGTGCCAGCAGCAGGACTAGCGGGGGGGCCAGGGGCCAAGAGACCCAGTACTTC
V: TRBV13; size: .; J: TRBJ2-5; D: TRBD2; CDR3: CASSILAGPGTQYF; DNA: TGTGCCAGCAGCATACTAGCGGGCCCAGGGACCCAGTACTTC
V: TRBV29-1; size: .; J: TRBJ2-3; D: TRBD2; CDR3: CSTVASGSPDTQYF; DNA: TGCAGCACCGTTGCTAGCGGGAGTCCAGATACGCAGTATTTT
V: TRBV2; size: .; J: TRBJ2-3; D: .; CDR3: CASSGLTRADTQYF; DNA: TGTGCCAGCAGTGGTCTAACCAGGGCCGATACGCAGTATTTT
V: TRBV7-2; size: .; J: TRBJ1-2; D: .; CDR3: CASSLFNRDYGYTF; DNA: TGTGCCAGCAGCTTATTCAACAGGGACTATGGCTACACCTTC
V: TRBV5-4; size: .; J: TRBJ2-5; D: TRBD1; CDR3: CASGTQGALRTQYF; DNA: TGTGCCAGCGGCACCCAGGGGGCCCTTAGGACCCAGTACTTC